Listed below are T cell receptor beta chains from one sample, sequenced in a study of T cell clonotyping in hematopoietic cell transplantation. The table came from immunoSEQ multiplex PCR; TCRdb's copy has only in-frame clones and leaves some out. The sample records about 7,700 clones, around 94% being singletons. Sequenced material: peripheral blood mononuclear cells, taken 30 days after allogeneic stem cell transplant. The receptors originated from a male patient aged 55 to 69 who had an allogeneic stem cell transplant from an unrelated donor, so T cells may come from the graft donor. Some clones in this sample may be carry-over from other donors' samples. The CDR3 runs from the conserved cysteine through the conserved F or W. D genes are given only for firm matches. The size of a clone is reported for some rows only, either as once, few or many, or as a class for expanded clones.

j_call | clone_size | v_call | d_call | cdr3_aa | cdr3_nt
TRBJ2-4 | once | TRBV6-1 | - | CASQLGLAKNIQYF | TGTGCCTCTCAGCTCGGATTAGCCAAAAACATTCAGTACTTC
TRBJ2-2 | - | TRBV5-6 | TRBD2 | CASSLWPGGEAGELFF | TGTGCCAGCAGCTTGTGGCCGGGAGGAGAGGCCGGGGAGCTGTTTTTT
TRBJ1-2 | - | TRBV7-9 | - | CASSQRSYGYTF | TGTGCCAGCAGCCAGAGGAGCTATGGCTACACCTTC
TRBJ1-1 | - | TRBV6-5 | - | CASRDLPDEAFF | TGTGCCAGCAGGGACCTTCCGGATGAAGCTTTCTTT
TRBJ1-2 | - | TRBV5-6 | - | CASSLGDYGYTF | TGTGCCAGCAGCTTGGGGGACTATGGCTACACCTTC
TRBJ1-3 | - | TRBV7-6 | - | CASSGDSRGRGRNTIYF | TGTGCCAGCAGCGGCGATTCCAGGGGAAGGGGTAGAAACACCATATATTTT
TRBJ2-5 | - | TRBV29-1 | - | CSVPAAQETQYF | TGCAGCGTTCCGGCAGCCCAAGAGACCCAGTACTTC
TRBJ1-2 | - | TRBV27 | - | CASSFKGGSGYTF | TGTGCCAGCAGTTTTAAGGGGGGTAGCGGCTACACCTTC
TRBJ2-2 | - | TRBV7-8 | - | CASLGMGPGELFF | TGTGCCAGCTTGGGGATGGGTCCCGGGGAGCTGTTTTTT
TRBJ2-7 | - | TRBV19 | - | CASSPFGVYEQYF | TGTGCCAGTTCCCCATTTGGGGTCTACGAGCAGTACTTC
TRBJ2-1 | - | TRBV29-1 | TRBD1 | CSVLHAPTGAYNEQFF | TGCAGCGTTCTCCACGCGCCGACAGGGGCCTACAATGAGCAGTTCTTC
TRBJ2-1 | - | TRBV5-1 | - | CASSRSTHSNSYNEQFF | TGCGCCAGCAGCCGCTCCACTCACAGTAACTCCTACAATGAGCAGTTCTTC
TRBJ2-3 | - | TRBV5-6 | TRBD2 | CASSLGGTSAPSTDTQYF | TGTGCCAGCAGCTTAGGCGGGACTAGCGCTCCTAGCACAGATACGCAGTATTTT
TRBJ1-3 | - | TRBV4-3 | - | CASSHQGKGFYKNTIYF | TGCGCCAGCAGCCATCAAGGGAAGGGCTTCTATAAGAACACCATATATTTT
TRBJ1-6 | - | TRBV28 | - | CASSAGYYSPLHF | TGTGCCAGCAGTGCAGGGTATTATTCACCCCTCCACTTT
TRBJ1-5 | once | TRBV7-2 | - | CASSLAARGNQPQHF | TGTGCCAGCAGCTTAGCGGCCAGGGGCAATCAGCCCCAGCATTTT
TRBJ2-1 | - | TRBV7-9 | TRBD2 | CASSPTSGRYNEQFF | TGTGCCAGCAGCCCCACTAGCGGGAGGTACAATGAGCAGTTCTTC
TRBJ1-2 | - | TRBV11-2 | TRBD1 | CASSLSRDSYGYTF | TGTGCCAGCAGCTTGAGTCGGGACAGCTATGGCTACACCTTC
TRBJ2-7 | - | TRBV2 | - | CASNDRSLYEQYF | TGTGCCAGCAACGACAGGAGCCTCTACGAGCAGTACTTC
TRBJ1-2 | - | TRBV28 | TRBD1 | CASVFGIWGTGVHNYGYTF | TGTGCCAGCGTGTTTGGTATTTGGGGGACAGGAGTACATAACTATGGCTACACCTTC
TRBJ2-7 | - | TRBV5-4 | - | CASRFDRNSYEQYF | TGTGCCAGCAGATTTGACAGAAACTCCTACGAGCAGTACTTC
TRBJ2-7 | - | TRBV27 | - | CASSLGNYEQYF | TGTGCCAGCAGTTTAGGGAACTACGAGCAGTACTTC
TRBJ1-4 | - | TRBV27 | - | CASSPNLPEKLFF | TGTGCCAGCAGCCCGAACCTACCAGAAAAACTGTTTTTT
TRBJ2-1 | - | TRBV5-1 | TRBD2 | CASSPGGSGRGGYNEQFF | TGCGCCAGCAGCCCAGGGGGTAGCGGGAGGGGGGGCTACAATGAGCAGTTCTTC
TRBJ2-7 | - | TRBV27 | TRBD2 | CASSLSSGSWYEQYF | TGTGCCAGCAGCCTATCTAGCGGGAGTTGGTACGAGCAGTACTTC
TRBJ2-2 | - | TRBV7-9 | TRBD2 | CASLKGTSGTNTGELFF | TGTGCCAGCCTAAAAGGGACTAGCGGGACGAACACCGGGGAGCTGTTTTTT
TRBJ1-2 | few | TRBV19 | - | CASSMALDYGYTF | TGTGCCAGTAGTATGGCTTTGGACTATGGCTACACCTTC
TRBJ2-7 | - | TRBV28 | - | CASSFEGESYEQYF | TGTGCCAGCAGTTTCGAGGGAGAATCCTACGAGCAGTACTTC
TRBJ2-2 | - | TRBV14 | - | CASSQVPVPGELFF | TGTGCCAGCAGCCAAGTGCCAGTTCCCGGGGAGCTGTTTTTT
TRBJ2-5 | - | TRBV28 | - | CASSPPGAGGAETQYF | TGTGCCAGCAGTCCTCCTGGGGCAGGGGGGGCGGAGACCCAGTACTTC
TRBJ1-2 | - | TRBV6-1 | - | CASSEEGHAFNYGYTF | TGTGCCAGCAGTGAGGAGGGTCACGCCTTTAACTATGGCTACACCTTC
TRBJ1-2 | - | TRBV7-9 | TRBD1 | CASNAGTGANYGYTF | TGTGCCAGCAACGCCGGGACAGGGGCCAACTATGGCTACACCTTC
TRBJ1-5 | - | TRBV2 | - | CASKGNSNQPQHF | TGTGCCAGCAAGGGTAATAGCAATCAGCCCCAGCATTTT
TRBJ2-1 | - | TRBV11-2 | - | CASSSNYEQFF | TGTGCCAGCAGCTCCAATTATGAGCAGTTCTTC
TRBJ1-4 | - | TRBV2 | - | CASSEVELGEEATNEKLFF | TGTGCCAGCAGTGAAGTGGAGCTGGGAGAAGAAGCAACTAATGAAAAACTGTTTTTT
TRBJ1-2 | - | TRBV7-8 | - | CASSYGGPTYGYTF | TGTGCCAGCAGCTACGGGGGCCCAACTTATGGCTACACCTTC
TRBJ1-2 | - | TRBV5-4 | - | CASSFPRDDGYTF | TGTGCCAGCAGCTTTCCGAGAGACGATGGCTACACCTTC
TRBJ2-1 | - | TRBV30 | TRBD2 | CAWHRSGFSGSYNEQFF | TGTGCCTGGCACCGCAGCGGGTTTAGCGGGAGCTACAATGAGCAGTTCTTC
TRBJ1-1 | - | TRBV29-1 | - | CSVVRYNTEAFF | TGCAGCGTTGTTCGGTATAACACTGAAGCTTTCTTT
TRBJ2-2 | - | TRBV9 | - | CASSSTANTGELFF | TGTGCCAGCAGCTCCACAGCGAACACCGGGGAGCTGTTTTTT
TRBJ1-2 | - | TRBV7-8 | - | CASSLSRRNYGYTF | TGTGCCAGCAGCTTATCTCGTAGGAACTATGGCTACACCTTC
TRBJ2-3 | - | TRBV29-1 | - | CSVIPYSADTQYF | TGCAGCGTAATTCCATACAGCGCAGATACGCAGTATTTT
TRBJ2-1 | - | TRBV4-1 | TRBD2 | CASSLSGRDNEQFF | TGCGCCAGCAGCCTAAGCGGGAGGGACAATGAGCAGTTCTTC
TRBJ2-7 | - | TRBV19 | TRBD1 | CASSSTGGSYEQYF | TGTGCCAGTAGTTCCACAGGGGGTTCCTACGAGCAGTACTTC
TRBJ1-2 | - | TRBV7-9 | - | CASSPGTDGTDGYTF | TGTGCCAGCAGTCCCGGGACGGACGGAACCGATGGCTACACCTTC
TRBJ1-2 | - | TRBV6-6 | - | CASQAGATGNYGYTF | TGTGCCAGCCAAGCGGGGGCCACAGGGAACTATGGCTACACCTTC
TRBJ2-1 | - | TRBV27 | - | CASSLVLAGGVHEQFF | TGTGCCAGCAGTTTAGTCCTAGCAGGAGGGGTACATGAGCAGTTCTTC
TRBJ1-3 | - | TRBV14 | TRBD1 | CASSLSGQGRQGNTIYF | TGTGCCAGCAGCCTGTCGGGACAGGGGCGCCAAGGGAACACCATATATTTT
TRBJ2-7 | once | TRBV27 | TRBD2 | CASSLSLAGGGEQYF | TGTGCCAGCAGTTTAAGCCTAGCGGGAGGGGGGGAGCAGTACTTC
TRBJ2-4 | - | TRBV28 | - | CASSLWVTGGGYF | TGTGCCAGCAGTTTATGGGTGACAGGCGGGGGGTACTTC
TRBJ1-2 | - | TRBV9 | TRBD1 | CASSETGRAGYTF | TGTGCCAGCAGCGAGACAGGGAGGGCTGGCTACACCTTC
TRBJ1-4 | - | TRBV27 | TRBD1 | CASRTLGQGREKLFF | TGTGCCAGCAGGACACTGGGACAGGGTCGTGAAAAACTGTTTTTT
TRBJ2-1 | - | TRBV7-9 | TRBD2 | CASSSPGTSGRNEQFF | TGTGCCAGCAGCTCCCCCGGGACTAGCGGGAGAAATGAGCAGTTCTTC